The entry below gives a single TCR beta chain sequence along with its context. Its target is not known. The source of the sample is a study of T cell responses to AZD1222 COVID-19 vaccine. Across the whole study: Second-dose recipients at about 4 or about 12 weeks were treated as one pooled group.

Study observations and caveats: Nearly half of the spike-specific TCRs reportedly recognize variant regions that carry no mutations. Spike was spanned by vaccine-associated CD4 TCRs, which were dominant at 160-218 and 743-854. Once two AZD1222 doses were given, Spike-specific TCR breadth and depth went up.

Profiling relied on immunoSEQ multiplex PCR, and the TCRdb table lists in-frame clones only, not all of them. The sample holds some 120,000 clones, 88% seen once. Sequenced material: peripheral blood, taken on day 0 of AZD1222 vaccination. The receptor's source is an adult in good health.

The CDR3 nucleotides are TGTGCCAGCAGCTTGACAGGACGGGCGGGGGTCACAGATACGCAGTATTTT. This translates into CASSLTGRAGVTDTQYF. This sequence joins TRBV5-6 and TRBJ2-3, with 7 bases fitting TRBD2. Germline CDR1 SGHDT, CDR2 YYEEEE. CDR3 size: 17 residues. J gave up 2 bases and V 1 base, and 10 bases lay outside the gene matches.